The T cell receptor beta chain under discussion was sequenced for a study of blood T cell repertoires in COVID-19. Generated by immunoSEQ multiplex PCR, the TCRdb table keeps only in-frame clones and is missing some. The sample lists 150,000 to 200,000 clones, 80% to 90% occurring once. Comment on this clone: Other DNA sequences in the sample encode the same CDR3.

Specimen: peripheral blood. This sequence was found in a woman in her 70s with COVID-19, enrolled during active disease.

The CDR3 DNA sequence: TGTGCCAGCGGGGGCGGAACCTACGAGCAGTACTTC. Translating it yields CASGGGTYEQYF. The chain is built from TRBV28 and TRBJ2-7; a possible D gene is TRBD1 (6 bases). From germline, CDR1 is MDHEN and CDR2 SYDVKM. Trimming shortened V by 8 bases and J by 2 bases, and 10 bases separated the two germline ends. CDR3 length: 12 residues. The variable domain in full, with the rest retrieved from reference TRBV28 and TRBJ2-7, is DVKVTQSSRYLVKRTGEKVFLECVQDMDHENMFWYRQDPGLGLRLIYFSYDVKMKEKGDIPEGYSVSREKKERFSLILESASTNQTSMYLCASGGGTYEQYFGPGTRLTVT.